This T cell receptor (beta chain) comes out of a study of T cell repertoires in cytomegalovirus infection (dated by TCRdb to the late 2010s). Regarding the study in general: Donor HLA type was relevant to the analysis, because carriage of CMV infection together with the matching HLA type was indicated by public TCR beta signatures. The study at large found these results: In both this cohort and an independent cohort of several hundred donors, the cumulative frequency of public TCR beta family members distinguished carriers of CMV infection plus the relevant HLA type. In the ex vivo response, HLA-C-restricted CMV-specific TCR beta clonotypes were dominant, and in two of eight donors the single most frequent clonotype came from this HLA-C-restricted group.

The sequencer was an Illumina HiSeq 1500. TCRdb cleaned the public reads at Q25 with fastp, built clones with MiXCR and kept in-frame beta chains. Merged by CDR3 protein, the rows form single entries marked with the most common genes and DNA. The sample table contains almost 300,000 distinct CDR3 sequences; only one count was recorded for approximately 8.9% of them. Together, the top ten hold around 2.5% of the sample. This clonotype has at least ten counts. There is no known antigen for this receptor. Nothing much larger sits one base from this clone, and base qualities are not available. The CDR1 and CDR2 encoded by the germline V gene are MDHEN and SYDVKM. From the cysteine up to the phenylalanine, the CDR3 has a length of 15 residues. Only CDR3 DNA remains: 45 bases, in frame from the first base. V is reduced by 6 bases and J by 0 bases, leaving a spacing of 12 bases between them.

The chain was built from TRBV28 and TRBJ2-4; the D gene cannot be resolved reliably. The TCR was taken from a human donor in good health (CMV status not recorded). Some clones in this sample may be carry-over from other donors' samples. The sample was PBMCs. For the CDR3, the sequence is CASSPSGLAKNIQYF. At the DNA level, the sequence is TGTGCCAGCAGCCCCTCAGGTTTAGCCAAAAACATTCAGTACTTC.